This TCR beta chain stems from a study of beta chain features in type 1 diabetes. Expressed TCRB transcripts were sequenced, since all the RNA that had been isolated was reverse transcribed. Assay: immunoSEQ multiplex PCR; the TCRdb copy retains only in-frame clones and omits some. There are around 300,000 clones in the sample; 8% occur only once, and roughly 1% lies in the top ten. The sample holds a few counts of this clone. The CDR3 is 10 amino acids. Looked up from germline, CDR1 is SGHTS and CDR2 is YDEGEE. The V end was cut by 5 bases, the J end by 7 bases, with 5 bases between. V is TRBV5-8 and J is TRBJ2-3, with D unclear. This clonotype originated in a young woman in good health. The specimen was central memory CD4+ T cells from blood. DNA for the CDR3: TGTGCCAGCAGTGACTATACGCAGTATTTT. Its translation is CASSDYTQYF.